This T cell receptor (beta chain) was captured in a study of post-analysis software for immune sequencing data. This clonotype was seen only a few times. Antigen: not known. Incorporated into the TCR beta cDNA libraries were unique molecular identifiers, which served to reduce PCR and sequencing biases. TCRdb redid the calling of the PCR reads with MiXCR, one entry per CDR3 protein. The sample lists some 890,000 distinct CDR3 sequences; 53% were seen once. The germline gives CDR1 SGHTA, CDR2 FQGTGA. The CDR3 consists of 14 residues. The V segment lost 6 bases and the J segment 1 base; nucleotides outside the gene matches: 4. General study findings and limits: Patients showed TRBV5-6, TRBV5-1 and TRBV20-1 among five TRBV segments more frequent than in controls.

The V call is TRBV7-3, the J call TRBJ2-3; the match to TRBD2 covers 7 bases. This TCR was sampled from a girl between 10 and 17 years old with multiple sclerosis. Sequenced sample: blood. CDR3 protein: CASRSGGGTDTQYF. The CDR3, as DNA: TGTGCCAGCAGGTCTGGGGGGGGCACAGATACGCAGTATTTT.